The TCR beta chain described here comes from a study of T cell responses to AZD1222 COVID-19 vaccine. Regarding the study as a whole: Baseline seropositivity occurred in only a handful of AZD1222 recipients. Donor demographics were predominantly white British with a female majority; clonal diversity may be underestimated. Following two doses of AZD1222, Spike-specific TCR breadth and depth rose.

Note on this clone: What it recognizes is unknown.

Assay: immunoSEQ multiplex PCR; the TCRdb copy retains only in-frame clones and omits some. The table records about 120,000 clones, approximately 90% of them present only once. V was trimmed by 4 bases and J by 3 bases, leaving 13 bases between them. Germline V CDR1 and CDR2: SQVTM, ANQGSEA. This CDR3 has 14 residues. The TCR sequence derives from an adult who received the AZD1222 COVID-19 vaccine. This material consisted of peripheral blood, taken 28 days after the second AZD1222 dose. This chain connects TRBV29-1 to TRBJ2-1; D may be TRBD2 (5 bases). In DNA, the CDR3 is TGCAGCGTTGGAGAGGCACGGGGCTACAATGAGCAGTTCTTC. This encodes CSVGEARGYNEQFF.